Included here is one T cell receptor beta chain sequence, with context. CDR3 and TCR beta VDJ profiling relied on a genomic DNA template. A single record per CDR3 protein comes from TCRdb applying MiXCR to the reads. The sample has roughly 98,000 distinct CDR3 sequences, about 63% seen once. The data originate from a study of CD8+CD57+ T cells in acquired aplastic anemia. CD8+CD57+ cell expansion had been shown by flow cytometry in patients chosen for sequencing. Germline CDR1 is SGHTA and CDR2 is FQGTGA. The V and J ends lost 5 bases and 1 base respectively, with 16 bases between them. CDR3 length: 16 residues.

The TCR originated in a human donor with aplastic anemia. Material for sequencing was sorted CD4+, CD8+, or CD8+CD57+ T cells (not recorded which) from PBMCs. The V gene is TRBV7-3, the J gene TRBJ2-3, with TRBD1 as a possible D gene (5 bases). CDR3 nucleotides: TGTGCCAGCAGCGACGGGCGGCTAGGGGGCACAGATACGCAGTATTTT. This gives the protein CASSDGRLGGTDTQYF.